What follows are 29 T cell receptor beta chains derived from one specimen sequenced in a study of identical twins. A single record per CDR3 protein comes from TCRdb applying MiXCR to the 5' RACE reads. The sample has 550,000 to 700,000 distinct CDR3 sequences; less than 25% are singletons. The sample was also linked to a second study, of T cells expressing NK-cell markers.

Sequencing used PBMCs. These receptors came from a woman younger than 35 in good health.

V usage is TRBV5-1 and J usage is TRBJ2-7; D perhaps matches TRBD2 (6 bases). V lost 9 bases to trimming and J lost 3 bases, with 16 bases between them. Germline V gene sequence: CDR1 SGHRS, CDR2 YFSETQ. CDR3 length: 13 amino acids. The CDR3 reads CATSPRLDYEQYF. CDR3 DNA: TGCGCCACCTCCCCCCGACTAGACTACGAGCAGTACTTC. Full variable domain (rest looked up from reference TRBV5-1 and TRBJ2-7): KAGVTQTPRYLIKTRGQQVTLSCSPISGHRSVSWYQQTPGQGLQFLFEYFSETQRNKGNFPGRFSGRQFSNSRSEMNVSTLELGDSALYLCATSPRLDYEQYFGPGTRLTVT.

Ten or more counts support this clonotype. The chain has TRBV20-1 and TRBJ2-1, with 9 bases lining up with TRBD2. Germline trimming cut 2 bases from V and 8 bases from J; bases unmatched to any gene: 7. The CDR3 sequence is 14 residues long. Germline V gene data show CDR1 as DFQATT and CDR2 as SNEGSKA (reference sequence). The CDR3 DNA follows: TGCAGTGCTAGACTAGCGGGGACGGGGGATGAGCAGTTCTTC. Translation gives CSARLAGTGDEQFF.

The J gene is TRBJ2-7, the V gene TRBV2, with D possibly being TRBD1 or TRBD2 (5 bases each). Trimming pared 0 bases from V and 6 bases from J, leaving 12 bases between. CDR3 size: 14 residues. From germline, CDR1 is SNHLY and CDR2 FYNNEI. The CDR3 sequence: CASSEATLRGEQYF. The CDR3 DNA is TGTGCCAGCAGTGAAGCGACATTGAGGGGCGAGCAGTACTTC.

This clonotype has only a few counts. The rearrangement uses TRBV20-1 and TRBJ2-3; the match to TRBD2 covers 7 bases. The CDR3 length is 15 residues. With 6 bases clipped from V and 6 bases from J, the junction kept 15 bases outside the gene matches. Germline loops: CDR1 DFQATT, CDR2 SNEGSKA (reference sequence). CDR3: CSAAPRVGGRDTQYF. The CDR3 DNA follows: TGCAGTGCGGCTCCTCGAGTCGGGGGGAGGGATACGCAGTATTTT.

This clonotype was found many times. This chain links TRBV18 with TRBJ2-7, with D uncertain. The CDR3 is 12 amino acids. V lost 8 bases and J lost 4, with 12 bases in between. Germline V CDR1 and CDR2: KGHSH, LQKENI. The CDR3 coding sequence is TGTGCCAGCAGTCCCCCGTCGTACGAGCAGTACTTC. It is translated as CASSPPSYEQYF.

Many counts were recorded for this clonotype. This chain joins TRBV20-1 and TRBJ2-1; D is unclear. The CDR3 sequence is 14 residues long. Germline V gene sequence: CDR1 DFQATT, CDR2 SNEGSKA (reference sequence). DNA of the CDR3: TGCAGCGCCGTACCCTCGGCTGGCTACAATGAGCAGTTCTTC. Its translation is CSAVPSAGYNEQFF.

V gene TRBV24-1 combines with J gene TRBJ2-3; a weak D match, TRBD1 (6 bases). In germline, CDR1 is KGHDR, CDR2 SFDVKD. There are 15 residues in the CDR3. The V end was cut by 4 bases, the J end by 1 base, with 11 bases between. The CDR3 sequence: CATSESGAGTDTQYF. CDR3 DNA: TGTGCCACCAGTGAGTCAGGGGCGGGCACAGATACGCAGTATTTT.

The V call is TRBV5-1, the J call TRBJ2-7; 9 bases map to TRBD1. The CDR3 loop spans 14 amino acids. Per the germline V gene, CDR1 is SGHRS and CDR2 is YFSETQ. The trim removed 3 bases at V and 3 bases at J, leaving 4 bases unmatched. In DNA, the CDR3 is TGCGCCAGCAGCTCCCAGACAGGGGGCTACGAGCAGTACTTC. Protein: CASSSQTGGYEQYF.

This chain links TRBV7-9 with TRBJ2-3; D may be TRBD1 (5 bases). The CDR3 has 14 residues. V was pared by 4 bases and J by 2 bases, with 10 bases between. Germline V gives CDR1 SEHNR, CDR2 FQNEAQ (reference sequence). CDR3 residues: CASSWQGITDTQYF. The CDR3 DNA sequence: TGTGCCAGCAGCTGGCAGGGAATCACAGATACGCAGTATTTT.

The V call is TRBV20-1, the J call TRBJ2-4; TRBD2 is a possible D gene (6 bases). The CDR3 sequence is 12 residues long. V lost 4 bases to trimming and J lost 5 bases, with 9 bases between them. CDR1 DFQATT and CDR2 SNEGSKA come from the germline V gene (reference sequence). CDR3 nucleotides: TGCAGTGCTACGGGCGGGGAAAACATTCAGTACTTC. Protein: CSATGGENIQYF.

The chain uses TRBV4-2 and TRBJ2-3; 9 bases map to TRBD2. The J segment lost 3 bases and the V segment lost 4 bases, leaving 14 bases of the junction unmatched. Germline CDR1 LGHNA, CDR2 YNFKEQ. This CDR3 contains 18 residues. CDR3 sequence (DNA): TGTGCCAGCAGCCCCCTCCGTCTTAGCGGGAGTTTTACAGATACGCAGTATTTT. This gives the protein CASSPLRLSGSFTDTQYF.

This clonotype has only a few counts. The chain couples TRBV10-3 to TRBJ2-5, with D uncertain. The CDR3 is 14 amino acids. The germline gives CDR1 ENHRY, CDR2 SYGVKD. V was clipped by 0 bases and J by 0 bases, with 5 bases between them. In DNA form, the CDR3 reads TGTGCCATCAGTGAGTCCCAGGACCAAGAGACCCAGTACTTC. It is translated as CAISESQDQETQYF.

V is TRBV20-1 and J is TRBJ1-2, with D possibly matching TRBD1 (6 bases). Germline CDR1 is DFQATT and CDR2 is SNEGSKA (reference sequence). V lost 5 bases, J lost 0 bases, and 16 bases lay in between. This CDR3 has 15 amino acids. CDR3 sequence: CSARPVGGSNYGYTF. CDR3 nucleotide sequence: TGCAGTGCTCGACCCGTCGGGGGCTCTAACTATGGCTACACCTTC.

The rearrangement joins TRBV5-1 to TRBJ2-5; weak D call: TRBD2 (5 bases). Looked up from germline, CDR1 is SGHRS and CDR2 is YFSETQ. This CDR3 contains 14 residues. V was trimmed by 3 bases and J by 7 bases, leaving 16 bases between them. The CDR3 bases are TGCGCCAGCAGCTGGGGAGTCACCGAGGGGACCCAGTACTTC. Its translation: CASSWGVTEGTQYF. The complete variable domain, with remaining parts taken from reference TRBV5-1 and TRBJ2-5, reads KAGVTQTPRYLIKTRGQQVTLSCSPISGHRSVSWYQQTPGQGLQFLFEYFSETQRNKGNFPGRFSGRQFSNSRSEMNVSTLELGDSALYLCASSWGVTEGTQYFGPGTRLLVL.

The sample holds a few counts of this clonotype. The V and J genes are TRBV7-2 and TRBJ2-7; 9 positions match TRBD2. J gave up 2 bases and V 1 base, and 6 bases lay outside the gene matches. The CDR3 sequence is 16 residues long. From germline, CDR1 is SGHTA and CDR2 FQGNSA. The chain's CDR3 is CASSLVSAGGTYEQYF. The CDR3 region has the DNA TGTGCCAGCAGCTTAGTTTCAGCGGGAGGCACCTACGAGCAGTACTTC.

The chain links TRBV29-1 to TRBJ2-7, with 7 bases that match TRBD1. The CDR3 is 13 residues long. Germline trimming cut 4 bases from V and 4 bases from J; bases unmatched to any gene: 7. CDR1 is SQVTM, CDR2 ANQGSEA, per germline. The CDR3 DNA reads as TGCAGCGTTGCAAGACAGGGCGCTTACGAGCAGTACTTC. This sequence encodes CSVARQGAYEQYF.

DNA of the CDR3: TGTGCCAGCAGCTTGGGTATGGATTCTAACTATGGCTACACCTTC. Translated, it gives CASSLGMDSNYGYTF. The V gene is TRBV5-6, the J gene TRBJ1-2; D is undetermined. In germline, CDR1 is SGHDT, CDR2 YYEEEE. This CDR3 is built from 15 residues. Trimming removed 0 bases from V and 0 bases from J, with 9 bases in between. Full variable domain (remainder filled in from reference TRBV5-6 and TRBJ1-2): DAGVTQSPTHLIKTRGQQVTLRCSPKSGHDTVSWYQQALGQGPQFIFQYYEEEERQRGNFPDRFSGHQFPNYSSELNVNALLLGDSALYLCASSLGMDSNYGYTFGSGTRLTVV.

This clonotype was seen more than once but under ten times. The CDR3 coding sequence is TGTGCCAGCCGACTAGGCCCAGGGGAGACCCAGTACTTC. It encodes CASRLGPGETQYF. The chain employs TRBV10-3 and TRBJ2-5, with D possibly being TRBD2 (6 bases). This CDR3 is built from 13 residues. With 10 bases removed from V and 5 bases from J, the gap between germline ends came to 17 bases. CDR1 and CDR2 (germline): ENHRY, SYGVKD.

The chain recombines TRBV12-3 or TRBV12-4 with TRBJ1-1; D is unclear. Trimming shortened V by 3 bases and J by 2 bases, and 13 bases separated the two germline ends. The CDR3 totals 15 residues. The CDR3 nucleotides are TGTGCCAGCAGTTTCGGGGTCCCTTCTAACACTGAAGCTTTCTTT. This codes for CASSFGVPSNTEAFF.

This clonotype was seen many times. The gene calls are TRBV6-1 and TRBJ2-7; no firm D call. V was trimmed by 2 bases and J by 2 bases, leaving 13 bases between them. CDR1 is MNHNS and CDR2 is SASEGT in the germline V gene. The CDR3 spans 15 residues. This chain's CDR3 is CASSENLSLTYEQYF. CDR3 nucleotides: TGTGCCAGCAGTGAAAACCTGAGCCTTACCTACGAGCAGTACTTC.

The chain has TRBV11-3 and TRBJ2-3; 14 nucleotides match TRBD2. The CDR3 is 16 residues long. The V gene end was trimmed by 4 bases and the J gene end by 5 bases; junction bases not matched to a gene: 5. Germline V gene sequence: CDR1 SGHNT, CDR2 YENEEA. The CDR3 reads CASSSWTSGGRDTQYF. For the CDR3, the DNA is TGTGCCAGCAGCTCATGGACTAGCGGGGGGAGAGATACGCAGTATTTT.

This clonotype occurred a few times. The chain joins TRBV5-5 to TRBJ2-5; 7 bases line up with TRBD1. Germline CDR1 is SGHKS and CDR2 is YYEKEE (reference sequence). V was clipped by 0 bases and J by 4 bases; unmatched bases: 6. This CDR3 region has 15 residues. The CDR3 loop reads CASSLGQGAAETQYF. The DNA of the CDR3 is TGTGCCAGCAGCTTGGGACAGGGAGCTGCAGAGACCCAGTACTTC.

The rearrangement uses TRBV6-5 and TRBJ2-3, with TRBD2 as a possible D gene (6 bases). The CDR3 is 14 amino acids. The germline V gene encodes CDR1 MNHEY and CDR2 SVGAGI. The V end lost 0 bases, the J end lost 4 bases, and 8 bases lay between the germline ends. CDR3 DNA sequence: TGTGCCAGCAGTTACTCGTGGGAGGCAGATACGCAGTATTTT. It specifies CASSYSWEADTQYF.

This clonotype was picked up a small number of times. The chain couples TRBV7-6 to TRBJ2-4; 7 bases map to TRBD1. The CDR3 runs 16 residues. Per germline, CDR1 SGHVS and CDR2 FNYEAQ. Trimming took 5 bases from V and 5 from J; bases not matched to a gene: 12. CDR3 nucleotides: TGTGCCAGCAGCCCGTATGTGACAGGGAAGGAAAACATTCAGTACTTC. Amino acid sequence: CASSPYVTGKENIQYF.

This clonotype appeared a few times. This rearrangement joins TRBV11-2 to TRBJ1-1, with 8 bases lining up with TRBD1. The CDR3 runs to 14 residues. V lost 5 bases to trimming and J lost 10 bases; unmatched junction nucleotides: 12. Per the germline V gene, CDR1 is SGHAT and CDR2 is FQNNGV. The CDR3 loop is CASSQAGTGVTAFF. The CDR3, as DNA: TGTGCCAGCAGCCAAGCCGGGACAGGAGTTACAGCTTTCTTT.

The chain links TRBV12-3 or TRBV12-4 to TRBJ2-2; no definite D call. CDR3 size: 12 residues. V lost 6 bases and J 4 bases, leaving 6 bases between the germline ends. The chain's CDR3 is CASRYGTGELFF. CDR3 DNA sequence: TGTGCCAGCAGATACGGCACCGGGGAGCTGTTTTTT.

The chain is built from TRBV27 and TRBJ1-6; TRBD1 matches at 10 bases. CDR3 size: 16 residues. The V segment lost 5 bases and the J segment 9 bases; nucleotides outside the gene matches: 10. Per the germline V gene, CDR1 is MNHEY and CDR2 is SMNVEV (reference sequence). CDR3 bases: TGTGCCAGCAGTCCGCGACAGGGGGCGAGGGGTTCACCCCTCCACTTT. This encodes CASSPRQGARGSPLHF.

The chain couples TRBV6-6 to TRBJ2-1, with D perhaps TRBD1 (5 bases). Trimming took off 6 bases at V and 7 bases at J, with 13 bases between the two ends. Germline V gene data show CDR1 as MNHNY and CDR2 as SVGAGI (reference sequence). The CDR3 contains 13 residues. The CDR3 loop reads CASSSLQANEQFF. As DNA, the CDR3 is TGTGCCAGCAGCTCCCTACAGGCAAATGAGCAGTTCTTC.

The V and J genes are TRBV27 and TRBJ2-1, with a possible D match to TRBD2 (6 bases). The CDR3 is 16 amino acids. Germline V gene data show CDR1 as MNHEY and CDR2 as SMNVEV (reference sequence). The ends were cut back, 1 base at V and 7 bases at J, with 17 bases in the middle. This chain's CDR3 is CASSLLVGDSRNEQFF. The CDR3 nucleotides are TGTGCCAGCAGTTTATTAGTTGGGGACTCGAGGAATGAGCAGTTCTTC.